The 4 T cell receptor beta chains given below trace back to one sample, sequenced in a study of early T cells in non-severe SARS-CoV-2 infection. From the 5' RACE reads, TCRdb called clonotypes with MiXCR, one entry per CDR3 protein. The table lists over 85,000 distinct CDR3 sequences, 15% to 20% of them singletons. Sequenced sample: whole blood. These receptors were taken from an adult who was a healthcare worker with PCR-confirmed SARS-CoV-2 infection or an uninfected control (not recorded which).

The rearrangement links TRBV20-1 to TRBJ2-1; 15 bases are shared with TRBD2. CDR3 length: 17 amino acids. Germline trimming cut 1 base from V and 5 bases from J; bases unmatched to any gene: 6. CDR1 is DFQATT and CDR2 is SNEGSKA in the germline V gene (reference sequence). CDR3 amino acids: CSARAPGTSGRNNEQFF. The CDR3 region has the DNA TGCAGTGCTAGAGCTCCGGGGACTAGCGGGAGGAACAATGAGCAGTTCTTC.

The rearrangement links TRBV6-2 or TRBV6-3 to TRBJ2-5; 8 bases agree with TRBD2. Trimming cost V 6 bases and J 3 bases; bases outside gene matches: 9. Germline values: CDR1 MNHEY, CDR2 SVGEGT. The CDR3 totals 15 residues. The CDR3 DNA reads TGTGCCAGCAGAAGAGGTGGAGCGGGGGAAGAGACCCAGTACTTC. This gives the protein CASRRGGAGEETQYF.

This rearrangement joins TRBV29-1 to TRBJ2-3; D remains unclear. The ends were cut back, 7 bases at V and 8 bases at J, with 16 bases in the middle. Germline-derived CDR1 and CDR2 are SQVTM and ANQGSEA. The CDR3 is made up of 12 amino acids. The CDR3 nucleotides read TGCAGCGCCTCCCTCGGTGATGCTACGCAGTATTTT. The encoded protein is CSASLGDATQYF.

The chain has TRBV7-9 and TRBJ2-5; perhaps TRBD1 as D (6 bases). The CDR3 is 13 residues long. Between the trimmed V and J ends, which lost 5 bases and 5 bases, there was a span of 12 bases. Germline values: CDR1 SEHNR, CDR2 FQNEAQ (reference sequence). The CDR3 coding sequence is TGTGCCAGCAGCACTACAGGGATGGAGACCCAGTACTTC. It yields the protein CASSTTGMETQYF.